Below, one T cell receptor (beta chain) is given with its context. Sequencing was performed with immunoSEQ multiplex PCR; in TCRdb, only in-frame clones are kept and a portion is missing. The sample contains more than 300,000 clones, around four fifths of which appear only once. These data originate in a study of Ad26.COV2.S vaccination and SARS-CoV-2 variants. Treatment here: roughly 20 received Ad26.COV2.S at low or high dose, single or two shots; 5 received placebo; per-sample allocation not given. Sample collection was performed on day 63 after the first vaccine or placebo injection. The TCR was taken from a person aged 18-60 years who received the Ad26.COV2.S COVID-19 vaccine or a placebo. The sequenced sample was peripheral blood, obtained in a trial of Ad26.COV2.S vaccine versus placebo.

CDR3 nucleotide sequence: TGCGCCAGCAGCCAAGTCCCGGGGGGACACCGAGAGAACAATGAGCAGTTCTTC. Protein product: CASSQVPGGHRENNEQFF. This chain connects TRBV4-1 to TRBJ2-1; D perhaps matches TRBD2 (7 bases). This CDR3 comprises 18 residues. V was shortened by 1 base and J by 5 bases, with 21 bases between the two germline ends. Germline values: CDR1 MGHRA, CDR2 YSYEKL.